The 16 T cell receptor beta chains below come from one sample, sequenced in a study of spatial heterogeneity in lung cancer. TCRdb re-called the 5' RACE reads with MiXCR, one entry per CDR3 protein. The table lists about 13,000 distinct CDR3 sequences, roughly 4.6% of them singletons, with approximately 25% in the top ten. Time point denoted: sample taken at primary tumor resection. What these receptors recognize is not known. Overall study findings and caveats: Mutation tallies in tumors tracked expanded intratumoral alpha and beta TCR counts.

The sequences come from lung tumor tissue, collected at surgery. All receptors come from a male donor with early-stage non-small cell lung cancer.

At least ten counts were recorded for this clonotype. In a library made to pick up alpha chains, this beta chain is a stray read with a size that means little. The chain uses TRBV19 and TRBJ2-3; D perhaps matches TRBD1 (6 bases). The germline gives CDR1 LNHDA, CDR2 SQIVND (reference sequence). The V and J ends lost 4 bases and 6 bases respectively, with 14 bases between them. The CDR3 has 14 amino acids. The CDR3: CASSKPTGGDTQYF. DNA of the CDR3: TGTGCCAGTAGTAAACCGACAGGCGGGGATACGCAGTATTTT.

This clonotype was observed many times. Because the library targeted alpha chains, this beta chain is an off-target read whose size means little. This rearrangement joins TRBV28 to TRBJ1-5; 10 bases match TRBD1. J was trimmed by 9 bases and V by 5 bases; bases with no gene match: 7. Germline V gives CDR1 MDHEN, CDR2 SYDVKM. This CDR3 has 14 residues. The chain's CDR3 is CASSRDRGLLPQHF. The CDR3 DNA reads as TGTGCCAGCAGTCGGGACAGGGGTTTACTGCCCCAGCATTTT.

This clonotype was detected ten times or more. This beta chain appears as a stray read in a library generated for alpha chains; its size is not informative. The chain has TRBV2 and TRBJ1-2; D is unresolved. V was trimmed by 2 bases and J by 2 bases, leaving 6 bases between them. CDR1 and CDR2 (germline): SNHLY, FYNNEI. The CDR3 spans 13 residues. The CDR3 nucleotides read TGTGCCAGCAGTGAAAACCTGAACTATGGCTACACCTTC. Translating gives CASSENLNYGYTF.

By sample share, this clonotype is medium-sized (0.01 to 0.1%). This beta chain is off target for a library built for alpha chains, so its abundance means little. V is TRBV3-1 and J is TRBJ1-2; unclear D gene. Germline lookup yields CDR1 LGHDT and CDR2 YNNKEL (reference sequence). Trimming shortened V by 0 bases and J by 2 bases, and 13 bases separated the two germline ends. The length of the CDR3 is 16 residues. CDR3 protein: CASSQDTPPANYGYTF. CDR3 sequence (DNA): TGTGCCAGCAGCCAAGACACCCCCCCGGCCAACTATGGCTACACCTTC.

This clonotype was observed many times. This beta chain is a stray sequence in a library constructed for alpha chains; its clone size is not meaningful. V gene TRBV7-9 combines with J gene TRBJ2-5, with D uncertain. V dropped 6 bases and J dropped 5 bases, with 10 bases sitting between them. The length of the CDR3 is 12 residues. CDR1 SEHNR and CDR2 FQNEAQ come from the germline V gene (reference sequence). CDR3 loop: CASSASSETQYF. In nucleotides, the CDR3 is TGTGCCAGCAGTGCTTCCTCGGAGACCCAGTACTTC.

This clonotype was counted ten times or more. The library was designed around alpha chains, so this beta chain is a stray read whose abundance carries little weight. The chain is built from TRBV6-5 and TRBJ1-3; TRBD1 agrees at 8 bases. The CDR3 spans 16 residues. The germline CDR1 and CDR2 sequences are MNHEY and SVGAGI. The V gene end was trimmed by 6 bases and the J gene end by 4 bases; junction bases not matched to a gene: 11. This chain's CDR3 is CASRPRTGIGGNTIYF. CDR3 DNA sequence: TGTGCCAGCAGACCCCGGACAGGGATCGGGGGAAACACCATATATTTT.

Ten or more counts support this clonotype. Found in a library prepared for alpha chains, this beta chain is an off-target read, and its abundance has little meaning. The V and J genes are TRBV9 and TRBJ2-7; D is undetermined. The CDR3 length is 13 residues. Germline loops: CDR1 SGDLS, CDR2 YYNGEE. Trimming pared 4 bases from V and 1 base from J, leaving 9 bases between. DNA for the CDR3: TGTGCCAGCAGCCGAGGTGGGTCCTACGAGCAGTACTTC. Encoded protein: CASSRGGSYEQYF.

Judged by abundance, this clonotype is hyperexpanded (1% or more). Because the library targeted alpha chains, this beta chain is an off-target read whose size means little. The chain combines TRBV9 with TRBJ1-6, with D tentatively TRBD1 (5 bases). The V gene's germline CDR1 is SGDLS and CDR2 YYNGEE. The CDR3 runs to 14 residues. V gave up 3 bases and J gave up 7 bases, with 11 bases separating them. CDR3: CASSGGGDNSPLHF. In nucleotides, the CDR3 is TGTGCCAGCAGCGGCGGAGGGGACAATTCACCCCTCCACTTT.

This clonotype was seen many times. This beta chain came through as a stray read in a library set up for alpha chains, and its size says little. This chain uses TRBV20-1 with TRBJ2-3; a weak D match, TRBD1 (5 bases). Looked up from germline, CDR1 is DFQATT and CDR2 is SNEGSKA (reference sequence). The V gene lost 6 bases and the J gene lost 5 bases, with 15 bases spanning the gap. This CDR3 is 13 amino acids long. The CDR3 reads CSAADTSRDTQYF. CDR3 in DNA: TGCAGTGCCGCGGACACGTCGAGAGATACGCAGTATTTT.

This clonotype is labeled as medium-sized. This beta chain is a stray read from a library made for alpha chains; its abundance is not meaningful. This chain joins TRBV4-1 and TRBJ1-5; no firm D call. V lost 0 bases and J 0 bases, leaving 9 bases between the germline ends. This CDR3 is 16 amino acids long. Germline values: CDR1 MGHRA, CDR2 YSYEKL. CDR3 DNA: TGCGCCAGCAGCCAAGAGAGCAGGAGTAGCAATCAGCCCCAGCATTTT. As protein: CASSQESRSSNQPQHF.

This clonotype was recorded many times. Found in a library prepared for alpha chains, this beta chain is an off-target read, and its abundance has little meaning. This chain links TRBV11-2 with TRBJ1-4, with no clear D. Trimming took 5 bases from V and 8 from J, leaving 15 bases between them. Germline-derived CDR1 and CDR2 are SGHAT and FQNNGV. There are 14 residues in the CDR3. The CDR3 sequence: CASSQAWNSEKLFF. The CDR3 nucleotides read TGTGCCAGCAGCCAAGCTTGGAACAGCGAAAAACTGTTTTTT. Full variable domain (missing parts from reference TRBV11-2 and TRBJ1-4): EAGVAQSPRYKIIEKRQSVAFWCNPISGHATLYWYQQILGQGPKLLIQFQNNGVVDDSQLPKDRFSAERLKGVDSTLKIQPAKLEDSAVYLCASSQAWNSEKLFFGSGTQLSVL.

This clonotype was observed at least ten times. This beta chain represents an off-target read in a library built for alpha chains; its size is of limited meaning. The V call is TRBV29-1, the J call TRBJ2-6; the D is unclear. The CDR3 is 14 amino acids. The V end lost 5 bases, the J end lost 4 bases, and 12 bases lay between the germline ends. CDR1 and CDR2 (germline): SQVTM, ANQGSEA. The CDR3 region has the DNA TGCAGCGTTCCCAAGGGTCCCGGGGCCAACGTCCTGACTTTC. Its protein is CSVPKGPGANVLTF.

This clonotype ranks as medium-sized. This beta chain is an unintended read in a library built for alpha chains; its size means little. The chain carries TRBV20-1 and TRBJ2-7; 11 bases fit TRBD1. Germline V CDR1 and CDR2: DFQATT, SNEGSKA (reference sequence). CDR3 length: 15 residues. Trimming removed 5 bases from V and 4 bases from J; junction bases left unmatched: 10. The CDR3 DNA sequence: TGCAGTGCTGAATCCAGGACAGGGGGCTCGTACGAGCAGTACTTC. This encodes CSAESRTGGSYEQYF.

This clonotype has a count of ten or more. This beta chain appears as a stray read in a library generated for alpha chains; its size is not informative. The chain couples TRBV28 to TRBJ1-6; D might be TRBD1 (5 bases). Germline-derived CDR1 and CDR2 are MDHEN and SYDVKM. This CDR3 has 13 residues. V was cut by 6 bases and J by 10 bases, with 13 bases left in between. The CDR3 nucleotides are TGTGCCAGCAGCCCTATAAGGGACTCACCCCTCCACTTT. It specifies CASSPIRDSPLHF.

This clonotype is labeled medium-sized. This beta chain slipped into a library made for alpha chains as a stray read, so its size is not meaningful. The chain combines TRBV5-1 with TRBJ1-3, with 8 nucleotides matching TRBD1. Germline loops: CDR1 SGHRS, CDR2 YFSETQ. V lost 0 bases and J lost 5; bases outside the gene matches: 4. The length of the CDR3 is 15 residues. The CDR3 DNA follows: TGCGCCAGCAGCTTGGCCGACAGGGGCAGAAACACCATATATTTT. Its protein is CASSLADRGRNTIYF.

In its sample, this clonotype was seen many times. This beta chain is an unintended read in a library built for alpha chains; its size means little. The chain carries TRBV27 and TRBJ1-1, with a tentative D call TRBD1 (5 bases). Trimming removed 2 bases from V and 0 bases from J, with 10 bases in between. The CDR3 totals 15 residues. The germline gives CDR1 MNHEY, CDR2 SMNVEV (reference sequence). CDR3 loop: CASSLRGGLNTEAFF. As DNA, the CDR3 is TGTGCCAGCAGTTTACGCGGGGGGTTGAACACTGAAGCTTTCTTT.